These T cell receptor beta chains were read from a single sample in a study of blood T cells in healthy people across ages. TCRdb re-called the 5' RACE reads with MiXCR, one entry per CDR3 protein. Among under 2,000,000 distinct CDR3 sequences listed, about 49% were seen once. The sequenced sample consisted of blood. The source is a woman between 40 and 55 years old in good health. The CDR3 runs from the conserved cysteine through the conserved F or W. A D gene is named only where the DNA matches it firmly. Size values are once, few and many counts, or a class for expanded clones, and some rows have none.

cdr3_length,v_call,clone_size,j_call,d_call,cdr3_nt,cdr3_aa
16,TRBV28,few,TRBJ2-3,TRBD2,TGTGCCAGCAGTTTTAGCGGGGGGAAGAGCACAGATACGCAGTATTTT,CASSFSGGKSTDTQYF
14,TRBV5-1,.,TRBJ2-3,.,TGCGCCAGCAGCTTGGAATTGGGTTTGGATACGCAGTATTTT,CASSLELGLDTQYF
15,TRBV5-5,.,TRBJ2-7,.,TGTGCCAGCAGCTTGGTAGTTGGGGGTGCGTACGAGCAGTACTTC,CASSLVVGGAYEQYF
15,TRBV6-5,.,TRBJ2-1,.,TGTGCCAGCAGCCCGGGGTGGGGCGCGGGTAATGAGCAGTTCTTC,CASSPGWGAGNEQFF
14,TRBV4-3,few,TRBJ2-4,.,TGCGCCAGCAGCCCTCAGTTAGCCAAAAACATTCAGTACTTC,CASSPQLAKNIQYF
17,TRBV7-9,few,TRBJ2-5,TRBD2,TGTGCCAGCAGTTCCGGACTAGCGGGGTTGATAGCGGAGACCCAGTACTTC,CASSSGLAGLIAETQYF
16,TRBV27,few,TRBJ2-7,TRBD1,TGTGCCAGCAGTTTATTCGCCGGGACAGGGTACCACGAGCAGTACTTC,CASSLFAGTGYHEQYF
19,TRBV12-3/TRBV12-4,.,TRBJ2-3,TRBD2,TGTGCCAGCAGCCCACCCCAATTCCGGGACTATAGCCCTCCTGGTACGCAGTATTTT,CASSPPQFRDYSPPGTQYF
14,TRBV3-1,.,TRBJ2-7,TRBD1,TGTGCCAGCAGCCAACGGACAGGGTACTACGAGCAGTACTTC,CASSQRTGYYEQYF
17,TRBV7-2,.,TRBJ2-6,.,TGTGCCAGCAGCTTAGGGTCTTGGGGAGGTGGGGCCAACGTCCTGACTTTC,CASSLGSWGGGANVLTF
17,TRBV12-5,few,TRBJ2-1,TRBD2,TGTGCTAGTGGTCCCAGGAGGGGGACTAGCGAAAACAATGAGCAGTTCTTC,CASGPRRGTSENNEQFF
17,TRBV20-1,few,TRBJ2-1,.,TGCAGTGCTCCCCAAGTTGGTAGTAGCGGCTCCTACAATGAGCAGTTCTTC,CSAPQVGSSGSYNEQFF
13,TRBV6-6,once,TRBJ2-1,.,TGTGCCAGCAGTTACCGCGACCGGAATGAGCAGTTCTTC,CASSYRDRNEQFF
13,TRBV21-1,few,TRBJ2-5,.,TGTGCCAGCAGCAAAAAACTATGGGAGACCCAGTACTTC,CASSKKLWETQYF
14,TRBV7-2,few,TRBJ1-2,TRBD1,TGTGCCAGCAGGACCGGGACAGGGAAAGGTGGCTACACCTTC,CASRTGTGKGGYTF
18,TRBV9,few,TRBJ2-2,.,TGTGCCAGCAGCGTAGCTCAGTTCCCACAAATAAACACCGGGGAGCTGTTTTTT,CASSVAQFPQINTGELFF
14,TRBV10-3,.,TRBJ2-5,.,TGTGCCATCAGTGAGGAGGGTTCTGAAGAGACCCAGTACTTC,CAISEEGSEETQYF
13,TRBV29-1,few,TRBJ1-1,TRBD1,TGCAGCGTTGTGCCGGGACAGGGGACTGAAGCTTTCTTT,CSVVPGQGTEAFF
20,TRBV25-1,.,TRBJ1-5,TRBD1,TGTGCCAGCTACATTCCGGGCCAGGGGGCTTTCTCCTCTAGCAATCAGCCCCAGCATTTT,CASYIPGQGAFSSSNQPQHF
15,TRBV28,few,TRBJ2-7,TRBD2,TGTGCCAGCAGTTCGGGACTAGCTCTCCGTGGCGAGCAGTACTTC,CASSSGLALRGEQYF
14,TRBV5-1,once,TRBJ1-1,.,TGCGCCAGCACTATTCGACAGGACGGCACTGAAGCTTTCTTT,CASTIRQDGTEAFF
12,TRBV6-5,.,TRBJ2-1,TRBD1,TGTGCCAGCAGTTACTCGACAGGGGCGGTGTTCTTC,CASSYSTGAVFF
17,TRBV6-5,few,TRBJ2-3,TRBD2,TGTGCCAGCAGTTACTCCCGGACTAGCGGGAACACAGATACGCAGTATTTT,CASSYSRTSGNTDTQYF
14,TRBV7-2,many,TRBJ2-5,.,TGTGCCAGCAGCGCCGGGACATACCAAGAGACCCAGTACTTC,CASSAGTYQETQYF
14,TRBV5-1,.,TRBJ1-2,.,TGCGCCAGCAGCTTGTCTCCGGGGGCGTTTGGCTACACCTTC,CASSLSPGAFGYTF
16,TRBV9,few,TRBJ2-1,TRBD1,TGTGCCAGCAGTTATATTCCGGGACAGGGGGCCTATGAGCAGTTCTTC,CASSYIPGQGAYEQFF
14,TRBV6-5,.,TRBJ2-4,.,TGTGCCAGCAGTCAAACTCTAGCCAAAAACATTCAGTACTTC,CASSQTLAKNIQYF